One and the same sample provided the 30 T cell receptor beta chains below, sequenced in a study of identical twins. TCRdb used MiXCR to reprocess the 5' RACE reads, holding one entry per CDR3 protein. The sample lists hundreds of thousands of distinct CDR3 sequences; roughly 7% were seen once. Separately, the same data were catalogued under a study of yellow fever vaccine responses in identical twins.

The specimen was memory (CD45RO+) T cells sorted from blood. Every receptor here comes from a woman in her late teens or twenties in good health.

In its sample, this clonotype was seen a few times. This chain links TRBV10-3 with TRBJ2-5; 7 bases are a match to TRBD2. The germline V gene has CDR1 ENHRY and CDR2 SYGVKD. With 6 bases clipped from V and 2 bases from J, the junction kept 6 bases outside the gene matches. This CDR3 is built from 14 residues. The chain's CDR3 is CAISVLALQETQYF. CDR3 nucleotides: TGTGCCATCAGCGTACTAGCGCTTCAAGAGACCCAGTACTTC.

Only a few counts were recorded for this clonotype. The chain employs TRBV6-6 and TRBJ1-4; D perhaps matches TRBD1 (6 bases). The CDR3 contains 13 residues. Trimming left V 8 bases short and J 8 bases short, with 15 bases between. Germline CDR1 is MNHNY and CDR2 is SVGAGI (reference sequence). CDR3 sequence (DNA): TGTGCCAGCCGACAGGTAGAGAGGGAAAAACTGTTTTTT. Residues: CASRQVEREKLFF.

The chain is built from TRBV5-1 and TRBJ2-6, with unresolved D. The CDR3 extends over 14 amino acids. V was shortened by 3 bases and J by 2 bases, with 6 bases between the two germline ends. The germline V gene encodes CDR1 SGHRS and CDR2 YFSETQ. The CDR3 nucleotides read TGCGCCAGCAGCTATGTTGCTGGGGCCAACGTCCTGACTTTC. Protein sequence: CASSYVAGANVLTF.

CDR3 sequence: CASSYPDRLRAFF. Written as DNA, the CDR3 is TGTGCCAGCAGTTACCCGGACAGGCTCCGAGCTTTCTTT. The rearrangement uses TRBV6-2 or TRBV6-3 and TRBJ1-1, with 7 positions matching TRBD1. CDR3 size: 13 residues. V shed 2 bases and J 10 bases; nucleotides not matched to a gene: 7. Germline values: CDR1 MNHEY, CDR2 SVGEGT.

This chain connects TRBV7-9 to TRBJ2-3; TRBD2 is a possible D gene (6 bases). The V end was cut by 4 bases, the J end by 7 bases, with 24 bases between. The V gene's germline CDR1 is SEHNR and CDR2 FQNEAQ (reference sequence). CDR3 length: 17 residues. CDR3 amino acids: CASSSYAWRESPNTQYF. In nucleotides, the CDR3 is TGTGCCAGCAGCTCTTACGCATGGAGGGAGAGTCCGAATACGCAGTATTTT.

This clonotype was observed many times. J is TRBJ2-5 and V is TRBV15; D might be TRBD1 or TRBD2, each matching 6 bases. Germline V gene lookup returns CDR1 LNHNV and CDR2 YYDKDF (reference sequence). V lost 4 bases and J 5 bases, leaving 14 bases between the germline ends. The CDR3 has 14 residues. The CDR3 protein is CATSKGGSVETQYF. Here the CDR3 DNA reads TGTGCCACCAGCAAAGGGGGGTCTGTGGAGACCCAGTACTTC.

This sequence joins TRBV18 and TRBJ1-2; 9 bases align to TRBD1. The CDR3 contains 15 residues. J lost 4 bases, V lost 2 bases, and 5 bases had no gene match. Germline CDR1 KGHSH, CDR2 LQKENI. Here the CDR3 DNA reads TGTGCCAGCTCACCAGGACAGGGGATAGGCTATGGCTACACCTTC. It specifies CASSPGQGIGYGYTF.

This clonotype has ten or more counts. The rearrangement joins TRBV7-9 to TRBJ1-1; perhaps TRBD1 as D (5 bases). V was trimmed by 0 bases and J by 2 bases, leaving 7 bases between them. The germline V gene has CDR1 SEHNR and CDR2 FQNEAQ (reference sequence). The CDR3 runs 14 residues. The CDR3 nucleotides are TGTGCCAGCAGCTTAGCGACAGCTAACACTGAAGCTTTCTTT. The encoded protein is CASSLATANTEAFF.

This clonotype was seen more than once but under ten times. The CDR3 loop is CSVIPDRNTEAFF. The CDR3 nucleotides read TGCAGCGTAATCCCAGACAGGAACACTGAAGCTTTCTTT. This sequence joins TRBV29-1 and TRBJ1-1; D possibly corresponds to TRBD1 (5 bases). The CDR3 totals 13 residues. Germline-derived CDR1 and CDR2 are SQVTM and ANQGSEA. Deletions cut 6 bases from V and 1 base from J, with 12 bases between.

This clonotype was detected ten times or more. The V and J genes are TRBV11-2 and TRBJ2-5; D is unclear. The germline V and J ends were trimmed by 1 base and 5 bases, with 8 bases remaining between them. Per germline, CDR1 SGHAT and CDR2 FQNNGV. This CDR3 region has 13 residues. CDR3 region: CASSLGALETQYF. The CDR3 DNA reads as TGTGCCAGCAGCTTAGGCGCTTTGGAGACCCAGTACTTC.

This clonotype was seen at least ten times. CDR3 amino acids: CASSLVGSAMNTEAFF. The DNA for the CDR3 is TGCGCCAGCAGCTTGGTCGGCTCCGCAATGAACACTGAAGCTTTCTTT. The chain employs TRBV5-1 and TRBJ1-1; D gene unclear. Between the trimmed V and J ends, which lost 0 bases and 0 bases, there was a span of 12 bases. The CDR3 loop spans 16 amino acids. Germline V gene sequence: CDR1 SGHRS, CDR2 YFSETQ.

The table lists this clonotype with many counts. V usage is TRBV4-2 and J usage is TRBJ2-3; no clear D gene. Germline CDR1 reads LGHNA; CDR2 reads YNFKEQ. Trimming removed 0 bases at V and 4 bases at J, with 14 bases between. CDR3 length equals 16 residues. The CDR3 region is CASSQEENKGADTQYF. The CDR3 DNA sequence: TGTGCCAGCAGCCAAGAAGAAAATAAAGGCGCAGATACGCAGTATTTT.

This clonotype was seen many times. V gene TRBV5-1 combines with J gene TRBJ2-1, with D perhaps matching TRBD2 (6 bases). In germline, CDR1 is SGHRS, CDR2 YFSETQ. The ends were cut back, 0 bases at V and 6 bases at J, with 16 bases in the middle. This CDR3 is built from 16 residues. The CDR3 loop is CASSLVRDSGRNEQFF. The CDR3 region has the DNA TGCGCCAGCAGCTTGGTAAGGGACTCGGGGCGCAATGAGCAGTTCTTC.

This clonotype was picked up a small number of times. The chain carries TRBV27 and TRBJ1-1; 9 bases are shared with TRBD1. The germline V gene has CDR1 MNHEY and CDR2 SMNVEV (reference sequence). Trimming removed 5 bases from V and 1 base from J; junction bases left unmatched: 8. This CDR3 is built from 16 residues. CDR3 protein: CASSRGVGQGNTEAFF. For the CDR3, the DNA is TGTGCCAGCAGTCGAGGGGTGGGACAGGGGAACACTGAAGCTTTCTTT.

This clonotype was detected only a few times. The chain combines TRBV7-6 with TRBJ2-2; 7 nucleotides line up with TRBD2. J gave up 9 bases and V 7 bases, and 17 bases lay outside the gene matches. The CDR3 has 16 amino acids. CDR1 is SGHVS, CDR2 FNYEAQ, per germline. The CDR3 region is CASTQEVRGGSRELFF. The CDR3 DNA reads TGTGCCAGCACCCAAGAGGTTCGAGGCGGGAGCCGGGAGCTGTTTTTT.

This clonotype was counted a few times. The V gene is TRBV20-1, the J gene TRBJ2-2; the D is unclear. The V and J ends lost 2 bases and 5 bases respectively, with 9 bases between them. Looked up from germline, CDR1 is DFQATT and CDR2 is SNEGSKA (reference sequence). The CDR3 runs to 13 residues. The CDR3: CSARPLQTGELFF. The DNA for the CDR3 is TGCAGTGCTAGACCGTTACAAACCGGGGAGCTGTTTTTT.

V gene TRBV5-6 combines with J gene TRBJ2-7; 8 bases map to TRBD1. CDR3 length: 15 residues. Per the germline V gene, CDR1 is SGHDT and CDR2 is YYEEEE. V shed 4 bases and J 0 bases; nucleotides not matched to a gene: 6. The DNA for the CDR3 is TGTGCCAGCAGCGGCGGACAGGGCTACTCCTACGAGCAGTACTTC. It encodes CASSGGQGYSYEQYF.

This sequence joins TRBV9 and TRBJ2-2; perhaps TRBD2 as D (5 bases). The CDR3 sequence is 16 residues long. V was cut by 2 bases and J by 5 bases, with 16 bases left in between. Per the germline V gene, CDR1 is SGDLS and CDR2 is YYNGEE. The CDR3, as DNA: TGTGCCAGCAGCGTGGAAGCGGCACTTGGGACCGGGGAGCTGTTTTTT. This encodes CASSVEAALGTGELFF.

This clonotype came up many times. The chain carries TRBV24-1 and TRBJ2-2; D is possibly TRBD1 or TRBD2 (6 bases each). V was shortened by 0 bases and J by 5 bases, with 15 bases between the two germline ends. This CDR3 contains 17 residues. Germline assignment: CDR1 KGHDR and CDR2 SFDVKD. This CDR3 is CATSDLRGTSGTGELFF. CDR3 bases: TGTGCCACCAGTGATTTGCGGGGGACAAGCGGGACCGGGGAGCTGTTTTTT.

This chain links TRBV28 with TRBJ2-1, with TRBD2 matching 9 bases. J was trimmed by 7 bases and V by 6 bases; bases with no gene match: 10. Germline V gene data show CDR1 as MDHEN and CDR2 as SYDVKM. The CDR3 is made up of 15 amino acids. The CDR3 loop is CASSFSGSLVNEQFF. CDR3 DNA: TGTGCCAGCAGCTTTAGCGGGAGTCTTGTGAATGAGCAGTTCTTC.

This clonotype was seen only a few times. This sequence joins TRBV4-1 and TRBJ2-3; 9 bases map to TRBD1. Per germline, CDR1 MGHRA and CDR2 YSYEKL. The CDR3 has 15 amino acids. After removal of 0 bases from V and 4 bases from J, the junction contained 2 bases not matched to a gene. The CDR3 protein is CASSQDTGGADTQYF. CDR3 DNA sequence: TGCGCCAGCAGCCAAGATACAGGGGGCGCAGATACGCAGTATTTT.

This clonotype was seen at least ten times. The chain couples TRBV7-9 to TRBJ2-5, with D possibly being TRBD1 or TRBD2 (5 bases each). Trimming removed 4 bases from V and 5 bases from J, with 20 bases in between. Per germline, CDR1 SEHNR and CDR2 FQNEAQ (reference sequence). This CDR3 region has 16 residues. CDR3 nucleotides: TGTGCCAGCAGCTCCGGACTCAGGGACCATATGGAGACCCAGTACTTC. Translation gives CASSSGLRDHMETQYF.

This clonotype was counted a few times. The chain uses TRBV11-2 and TRBJ2-5; D is perhaps TRBD1 (6 bases). V was pared by 5 bases and J by 0 bases, with 10 bases between. Germline CDR1 reads SGHAT; CDR2 reads FQNNGV. CDR3 length equals 14 residues. DNA for the CDR3: TGTGCCAGCAGCCCAACAGGGTACCAAGAGACCCAGTACTTC. It yields the protein CASSPTGYQETQYF.

This clonotype was counted many times. The chain has TRBV4-1 and TRBJ2-6; TRBD1 matches 10 bases. The V gene's germline CDR1 is MGHRA and CDR2 YSYEKL. This CDR3 is 18 amino acids long. J was trimmed by 2 bases and V by 2 bases; bases with no gene match: 6. DNA for the CDR3: TGCGCCAGCAGCCAACAAAGACAGGGGGCGACTGGGGCCAACGTCCTGACTTTC. Amino acid sequence: CASSQQRQGATGANVLTF.

This clonotype appeared a few times. The J gene is TRBJ2-3, the V gene TRBV24-1, with D perhaps assigned TRBD1 or TRBD2 (5 bases each). CDR1 is KGHDR, CDR2 SFDVKD, per germline. CDR3 length: 14 residues. The V end lost 9 bases, the J end lost 2 bases, and 14 bases lay between the germline ends. The CDR3 DNA reads as TGTGCCACCGGGGGTGGGCGACCCACAGATACGCAGTATTTT. This codes for CATGGGRPTDTQYF.

This clonotype was recorded at least ten times. The chain combines TRBV12-3 or TRBV12-4 with TRBJ1-2; D perhaps matches TRBD1 (6 bases). The CDR3 loop spans 14 amino acids. V dropped 5 bases and J dropped 0 bases, with 10 bases sitting between them. CDR3 loop: CASSETGTNYGYTF. The DNA for the CDR3 is TGTGCCAGCAGTGAGACAGGAACTAACTATGGCTACACCTTC.

This clonotype was counted a few times. The chain links TRBV5-6 to TRBJ2-1; D is possibly TRBD1 (5 bases). The germline V gene encodes CDR1 SGHDT and CDR2 YYEEEE. The CDR3 sequence is 11 residues long. V was clipped by 4 bases and J by 11 bases, with 10 bases between them. CDR3 residues: CASSTGLKQFF. CDR3 bases: TGTGCCAGCAGCACAGGTCTCAAGCAGTTCTTC.

This clonotype was counted ten times or more. The rearrangement uses TRBV29-1 and TRBJ1-1; TRBD1 is a possible D gene (5 bases). Germline V gene data show CDR1 as SQVTM and CDR2 as ANQGSEA. This CDR3 has 15 amino acids. V was trimmed by 4 bases and J by 1 base, leaving 16 bases between them. CDR3 sequence (DNA): TGCAGCGTTGGCATGTTGGGGGAATCGAACACTGAAGCTTTCTTT. Amino acids: CSVGMLGESNTEAFF.

This sequence joins TRBV19 and TRBJ2-2; D is perhaps TRBD2 (6 bases). The CDR3 runs 14 residues. Trimming took off 10 bases at V and 7 bases at J, with 19 bases between the two ends. Germline V gene lookup returns CDR1 LNHDA and CDR2 SQIVND (reference sequence). CDR3 in amino acids: CATRGNLAVGELFF. In DNA, the CDR3 is TGTGCCACCCGGGGGAATCTAGCTGTCGGGGAGCTGTTTTTT. Based on the CDR3 plus reference TRBV19 and TRBJ2-2, the full variable domain is DGGITQSPKYLFRKEGQNVTLSCEQNLNHDAMYWYRQDPGQGLRLIYYSQIVNDFQKGDIAEGYSVSREKKESFPLTVTSAQKNPTAFYLCATRGNLAVGELFFGEGSRLTVL.

The table lists this clonotype with a few counts. V is TRBV12-3 or TRBV12-4 and J is TRBJ2-3, with TRBD2 identical over 9 bases. V lost 2 bases to trimming and J lost 2 bases; unmatched junction nucleotides: 8. The CDR3 is made up of 17 amino acids. The CDR3: CASSLTLSGGATDTQYF. The CDR3 coding sequence is TGTGCCAGCAGTTTAACTCTTAGCGGGGGAGCCACAGATACGCAGTATTTT.